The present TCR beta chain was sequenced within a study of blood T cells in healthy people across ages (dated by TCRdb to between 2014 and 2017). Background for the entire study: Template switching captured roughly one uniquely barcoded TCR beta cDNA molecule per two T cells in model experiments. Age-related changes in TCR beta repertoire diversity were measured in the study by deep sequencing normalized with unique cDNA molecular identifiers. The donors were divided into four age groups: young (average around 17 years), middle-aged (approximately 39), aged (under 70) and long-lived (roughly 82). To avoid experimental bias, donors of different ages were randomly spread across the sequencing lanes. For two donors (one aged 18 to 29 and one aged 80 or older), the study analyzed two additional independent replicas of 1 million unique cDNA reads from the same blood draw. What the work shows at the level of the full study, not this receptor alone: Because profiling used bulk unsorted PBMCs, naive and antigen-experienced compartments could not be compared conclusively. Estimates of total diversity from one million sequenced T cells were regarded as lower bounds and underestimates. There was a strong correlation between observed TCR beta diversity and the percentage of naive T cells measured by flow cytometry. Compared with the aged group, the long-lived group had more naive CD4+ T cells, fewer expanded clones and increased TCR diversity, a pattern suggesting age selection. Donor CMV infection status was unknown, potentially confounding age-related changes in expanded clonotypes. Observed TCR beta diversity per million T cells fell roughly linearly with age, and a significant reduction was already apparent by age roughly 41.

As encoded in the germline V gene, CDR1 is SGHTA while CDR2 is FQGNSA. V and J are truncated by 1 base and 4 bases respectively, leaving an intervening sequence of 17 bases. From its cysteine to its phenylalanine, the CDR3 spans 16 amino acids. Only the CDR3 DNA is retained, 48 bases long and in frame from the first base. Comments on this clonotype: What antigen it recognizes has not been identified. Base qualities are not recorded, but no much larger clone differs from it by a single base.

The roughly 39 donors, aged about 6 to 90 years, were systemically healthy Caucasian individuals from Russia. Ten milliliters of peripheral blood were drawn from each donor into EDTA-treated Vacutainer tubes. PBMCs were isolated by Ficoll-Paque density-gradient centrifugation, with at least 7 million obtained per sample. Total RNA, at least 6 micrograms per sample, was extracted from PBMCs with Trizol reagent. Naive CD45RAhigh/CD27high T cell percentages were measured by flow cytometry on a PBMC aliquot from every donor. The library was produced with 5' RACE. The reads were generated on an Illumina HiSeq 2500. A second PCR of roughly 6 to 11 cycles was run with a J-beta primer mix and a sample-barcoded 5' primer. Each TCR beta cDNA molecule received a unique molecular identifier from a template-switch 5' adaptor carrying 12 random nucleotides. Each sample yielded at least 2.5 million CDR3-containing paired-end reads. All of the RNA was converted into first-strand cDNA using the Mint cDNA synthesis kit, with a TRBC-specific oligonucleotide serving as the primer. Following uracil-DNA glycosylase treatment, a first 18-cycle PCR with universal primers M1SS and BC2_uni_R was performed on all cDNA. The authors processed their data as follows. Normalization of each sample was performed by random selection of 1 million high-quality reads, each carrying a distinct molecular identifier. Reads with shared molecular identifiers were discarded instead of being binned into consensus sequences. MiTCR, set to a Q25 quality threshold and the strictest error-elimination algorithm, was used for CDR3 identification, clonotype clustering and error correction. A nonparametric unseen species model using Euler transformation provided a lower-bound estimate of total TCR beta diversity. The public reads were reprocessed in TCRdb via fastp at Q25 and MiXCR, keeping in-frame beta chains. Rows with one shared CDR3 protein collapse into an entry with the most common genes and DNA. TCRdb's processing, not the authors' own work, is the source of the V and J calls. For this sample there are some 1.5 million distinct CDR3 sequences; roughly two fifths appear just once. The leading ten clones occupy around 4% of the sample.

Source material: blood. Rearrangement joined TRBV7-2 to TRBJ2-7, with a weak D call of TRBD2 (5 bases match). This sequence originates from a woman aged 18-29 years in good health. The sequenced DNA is TGTGCCAGCAGCTTAGATGGCGTGTGGTTAGCGTACGAGCAGTACTTC. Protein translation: CASSLDGVWLAYEQYF.